A selection of T cell receptor beta chains follows, all from one sample in a study of cytomegalovirus exposure and HLA in healthy donors. TCRdb's table, derived via immunoSEQ multiplex PCR, lists solely in-frame clones and lacks some. The table has about 160,000 clones, over 60% seen once. Input material: PBMCs. These receptors were taken from a woman under 30 in good health and CMV-seronegative. Both conserved end residues are part of each CDR3. The D gene is left open where the match is weak. Clone sizes are given selectively: once, few, many, or a class where the clone is expanded.

TRBV5-1,TRBJ2-7,TRBD2,-,CASSLAGLAENYEQYF,TGCGCCAGCAGCTTGGCGGGACTAGCGGAAAACTACGAGCAGTACTTC
TRBV2,TRBJ2-2,-,-,CASSRGQRNTGELFF,TGTGCCAGCAGTAGAGGCCAACGAAACACCGGGGAGCTGTTTTTT
TRBV6-6,TRBJ2-7,TRBD1,-,CASSLLADRVYEQYF,TGTGCCAGCAGTCTCTTGGCAGACAGGGTATACGAGCAGTACTTC
TRBV11-3,TRBJ2-1,-,-,CASSLGLLGQNHEQFF,TGTGCCAGCAGCTTAGGTCTACTAGGTCAAAACCATGAGCAGTTCTTC
TRBV5-1,TRBJ2-3,TRBD2,few,CASSYTTSGGTDTQYF,TGCGCCAGCAGCTATACGACTAGCGGGGGGACAGATACGCAGTATTTT
TRBV28,TRBJ2-7,TRBD1,-,CASRPDGQGYEQYF,TGTGCCAGCAGACCAGACGGACAGGGCTACGAGCAGTACTTC
TRBV11-2,TRBJ1-6,-,-,CASSFFPGSNSPLHF,TGTGCCAGCAGCTTCTTCCCAGGTTCTAATTCACCCCTCCACTTT
TRBV11-1,TRBJ2-7,-,-,CASTPRWGAYEQYF,TGTGCCAGCACCCCTCGGTGGGGCGCCTACGAGCAGTACTTC
TRBV5-4,TRBJ2-3,TRBD2,-,CASSRGKSGRAYRTDTQYF,TGTGCCAGCAGCCGCGGGAAAAGCGGGAGGGCCTACCGCACAGATACGCAGTATTTT
TRBV6-5,TRBJ1-3,-,-,CASSYGVTVSGNTIYF,TGTGCCAGCAGTTACGGGGTGACAGTGTCTGGAAACACCATATATTTT
TRBV7-2,TRBJ2-7,TRBD2,-,CASSSDSGVSYEQYF,TGTGCCAGCAGCTCCGATAGCGGGGTCTCCTACGAGCAGTACTTC
TRBV11-2,TRBJ2-2,-,few,CASSLVDGELFF,TGTGCCAGCAGCTTAGTAGACGGGGAGCTGTTTTTT
TRBV28,TRBJ2-7,TRBD1,-,CASSFVRGKQYF,TGTGCCAGCAGTTTCGTCAGGGGGAAACAGTACTTC
TRBV28,TRBJ1-1,-,-,CASSSPWNTEAFF,TGTGCCAGCAGTTCCCCTTGGAACACTGAAGCTTTCTTT
TRBV21-1,TRBJ1-5,-,-,CASSPQEAGRILKGQPQHF,TGTGCCAGCAGCCCTCAAGAGGCGGGCCGGATTCTGAAAGGTCAGCCCCAGCATTTT
TRBV5-4,TRBJ2-5,-,-,CASSLPGQETQYF,TGTGCCAGCAGCTTACCAGGCCAAGAGACCCAGTACTTC
TRBV2,TRBJ2-5,-,-,CASQGQPRSEETQYF,TGTGCCAGCCAGGGTCAACCTAGGTCGGAAGAGACCCAGTACTTC
TRBV2,TRBJ1-5,-,once,CASSEGGVHQPQHF,TGTGCCAGCAGTGAAGGGGGGGTGCATCAGCCCCAGCATTTT
TRBV19,TRBJ2-7,TRBD2,-,CASSFRLAGDYEQYF,TGTGCCAGTAGTTTTCGACTAGCGGGGGACTACGAGCAGTACTTC
TRBV5-1,TRBJ2-5,TRBD2,-,CASSLEGTTKETQYF,TGCGCCAGCAGCTTGGAAGGGACTACTAAAGAGACCCAGTACTTC
TRBV19,TRBJ1-5,-,-,CASEGQNNQPQHF,TGTGCCAGCGAAGGACAGAACAATCAGCCCCAGCATTTT
TRBV29-1,TRBJ1-5,-,few,CSAGIDNQPQHF,TGCAGCGCAGGGATTGACAATCAGCCCCAGCATTTT
TRBV6-1,TRBJ2-2,-,once,CASSELAQPTGELFF,TGTGCCAGCAGTGAACTAGCTCAACCCACCGGGGAGCTGTTTTTT
TRBV29-1,TRBJ1-1,-,-,CGGGESVEAFF,TGCGGTGGGGGGGAGAGCGTTGAAGCTTTCTTT
TRBV10-3,TRBJ2-5,-,-,CAISPNGPMVQETQYF,TGTGCCATCAGTCCCAATGGCCCCATGGTTCAAGAGACCCAGTACTTC
TRBV6-5,TRBJ2-2,TRBD1,once,CASSWRQGVNGELFF,TGTGCCAGCAGTTGGAGACAGGGGGTAAACGGGGAGCTGTTTTTT
TRBV5-8,TRBJ1-5,-,-,CASSHRAYSNQPQHF,TGTGCCAGCAGCCACAGGGCCTATAGCAATCAGCCCCAGCATTTT
TRBV27,TRBJ1-6,-,-,CASSRETARPLHF,TGTGCCAGCAGCCGGGAAACAGCCCGACCCCTCCACTTT
TRBV18,TRBJ2-6,-,-,CASSPTRQPSGANVLTF,TGTGCCAGCTCACCAACTCGACAACCATCTGGGGCCAACGTCCTGACTTTC
TRBV5-1,TRBJ2-5,TRBD1,-,CASSSGTGGFETQYF,TGCGCCAGCAGCTCCGGGACAGGGGGCTTCGAGACCCAGTACTTC
TRBV2,TRBJ1-1,-,-,CASREGMGAEAFF,TGTGCCAGCAGGGAGGGCATGGGAGCTGAAGCTTTCTTT
TRBV27,TRBJ2-3,TRBD2,few,CASSLMVGLAGGLGSDTQYF,TGTGCCAGCAGTTTAATGGTGGGACTAGCGGGGGGGCTTGGGTCAGATACGCAGTATTTT
TRBV2,TRBJ2-1,-,-,CASSEVVGGTSEQFF,TGTGCCAGCAGTGAAGTGGTAGGGGGTACATCTGAGCAGTTCTTC
TRBV19,TRBJ1-1,-,-,CASSTGVNTEAFF,TGTGCCAGTAGTACCGGGGTGAACACTGAAGCTTTCTTT
TRBV18,TRBJ1-2,TRBD1,-,CASSTQDRANYGYTF,TGTGCCAGCTCGACCCAGGACAGGGCCAACTATGGCTACACCTTC
TRBV18,TRBJ1-1,-,-,CASSPPPGHDTTEAFF,TGTGCCAGCTCACCACCTCCGGGACATGACACGACTGAAGCTTTCTTT
TRBV5-1,TRBJ1-1,-,-,CASSLLSGGANTEAFF,TGCGCCAGCAGCTTGCTGTCGGGGGGGGCGAACACTGAAGCTTTCTTT
TRBV6-5,TRBJ1-5,-,-,CASSAGTTSNQPQHF,TGCGCCAGCAGCGCCGGGACAACCAGCAATCAGCCCCAGCATTTT
TRBV9,TRBJ1-2,-,-,CASSVEEGYYGYTF,TGTGCCAGCAGCGTAGAAGAGGGATACTATGGCTACACCTTC
TRBV4-2,TRBJ1-2,TRBD1,-,CASSQAVRGWETYGYTF,TGTGCCAGCAGCCAAGCGGTCAGGGGGTGGGAGACGTATGGCTACACCTTC
TRBV6-5,TRBJ1-5,-,-,CASSRYRNQPQHF,TGTGCCAGCAGTAGGTACAGAAATCAGCCCCAGCATTTT